Here is one TCR beta chain with its context. Antigen: not known. A much larger clone is a single base away; this may be a read error. TCR beta CDR3 region amplification was performed from RNA transcripts. The study used the HTBI primer set for a first-round RT-PCR of the TCR CDR3. Via MiXCR, TCRdb re-called the multiplex PCR reads, giving one row per CDR3 protein. This sample has about 640,000 distinct CDR3 sequences, with nearly 45% found just once. V trimming: 4 bases; J trimming: 4 bases; junction bases outside the gene matches: 6. This CDR3 spans 14 amino acids. CDR1 SGHTA and CDR2 FQGNSA come from the germline V gene. This sample was taken from a study of T cells in Graves' hyperthyroidism and ophthalmopathy. Uncontrolled infection, other autoimmune disease, pregnancy or lactation disqualified patients from enrolment. The study, taken as a whole, reports: Ophthalmopathy was separated from stable hyperthyroidism by a 13 V-J model. Blood also contained most expanded thyroid clonotypes above 0.001.

The V call is TRBV7-2, the J call TRBJ2-5; TRBD2 matches 7 bases. The sample was peripheral blood or thyroid tissue (not recorded which). The receptor's source is an adult man with Graves' disease, either hyperthyroidism or ophthalmopathy (not recorded which). The CDR3 nucleotides are TGTGCCAGCAGCTGGGGACTACCCGCAGAGACCCAGTACTTC. Its translation: CASSWGLPAETQYF.